This T cell receptor (beta chain) is drawn from a study of blood T cell repertoires in COVID-19. Study-wide context: Both acute and convalescent COVID-19 samples were obtained from the United States, Italy and Spain. PBMCs, B-cell-depleted T cells, or T cells provided the cDNA or gDNA that made up the material.

Original handling: Estimated nucleated cell counts came from reference gene primer amplification. Repertoires were generated with immunoSEQ multiplex PCR, while TCRdb's copy carries only in-frame clones and drops some. D and trimming were read from the DNA, whereas the V and J calls and clone size are those reported in that table. Here the sample spans 85,000 to 95,000 clones, roughly 87% being singletons. The CDR3 has 15 residues. Per the germline V gene, CDR1 is SEHNR and CDR2 is FQNEAQ (reference sequence). Trimming left V 6 bases short and J 8 bases short, with 19 bases between. The rearrangement uses TRBV7-9 and TRBJ1-4; perhaps TRBD1 as D (6 bases). The source is a woman of 80 years or more with acute or convalescent COVID-19. Sequencing was done on a sample of peripheral blood. CDR3 region: CASSPPGRGEEKLFF. The CDR3 coding sequence is TGTGCCAGCAGTCCTCCCGGCAGGGGCGAGGAAAAACTGTTTTTT.